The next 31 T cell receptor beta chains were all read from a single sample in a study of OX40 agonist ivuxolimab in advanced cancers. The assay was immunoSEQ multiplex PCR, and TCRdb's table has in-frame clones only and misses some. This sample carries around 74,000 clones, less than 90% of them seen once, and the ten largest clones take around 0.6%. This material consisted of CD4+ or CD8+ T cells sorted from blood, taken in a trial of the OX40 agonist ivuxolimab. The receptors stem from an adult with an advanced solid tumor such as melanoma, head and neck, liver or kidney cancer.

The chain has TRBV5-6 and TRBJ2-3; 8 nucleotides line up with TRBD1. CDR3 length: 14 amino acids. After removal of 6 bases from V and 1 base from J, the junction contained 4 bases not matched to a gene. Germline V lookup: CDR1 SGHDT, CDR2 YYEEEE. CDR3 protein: CASKGQVGTDTQYF. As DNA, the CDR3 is TGTGCCAGCAAGGGACAGGTAGGCACAGATACGCAGTATTTT.

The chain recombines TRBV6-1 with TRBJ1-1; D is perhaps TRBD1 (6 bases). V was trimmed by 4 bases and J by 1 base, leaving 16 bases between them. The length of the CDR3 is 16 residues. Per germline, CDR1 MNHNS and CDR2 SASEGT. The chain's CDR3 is CASSAPFGGRNTEAFF. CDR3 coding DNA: TGTGCCAGCAGTGCACCCTTTGGGGGGCGGAACACTGAAGCTTTCTTT.

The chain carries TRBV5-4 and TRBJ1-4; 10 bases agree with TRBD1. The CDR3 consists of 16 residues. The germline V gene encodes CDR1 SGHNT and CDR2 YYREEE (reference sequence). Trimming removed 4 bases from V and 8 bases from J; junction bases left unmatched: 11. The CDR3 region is CASSKGQGSFREKLFF. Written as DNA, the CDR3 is TGTGCCAGCAGCAAGGGACAGGGGTCCTTCAGGGAAAAACTGTTTTTT.

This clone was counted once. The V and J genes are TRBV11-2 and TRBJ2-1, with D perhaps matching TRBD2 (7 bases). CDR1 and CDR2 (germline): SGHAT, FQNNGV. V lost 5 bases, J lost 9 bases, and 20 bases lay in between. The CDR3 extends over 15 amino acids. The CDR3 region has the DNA TGTGCCAGCAGCGTAGGGGGGGGAACAGAGGGTGAGCAGTTCTTC. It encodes CASSVGGGTEGEQFF.

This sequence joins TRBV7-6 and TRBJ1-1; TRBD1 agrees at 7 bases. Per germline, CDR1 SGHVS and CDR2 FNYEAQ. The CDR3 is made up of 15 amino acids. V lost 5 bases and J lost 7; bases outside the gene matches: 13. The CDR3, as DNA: TGTGCCAGCAGCCGGGACAGCTCGACCTCGTTTGAAGCTTTCTTT. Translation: CASSRDSSTSFEAFF. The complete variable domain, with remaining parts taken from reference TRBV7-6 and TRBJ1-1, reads GAGVSQSPRYKVTKRGQDVALRCDPISGHVSLYWYRQALGQGPEFLTYFNYEAQQDKSGLPNDRFSAERPEGSISTLTIQRTEQRDSAMYRCASSRDSSTSFEAFFGQGTRLTVV.

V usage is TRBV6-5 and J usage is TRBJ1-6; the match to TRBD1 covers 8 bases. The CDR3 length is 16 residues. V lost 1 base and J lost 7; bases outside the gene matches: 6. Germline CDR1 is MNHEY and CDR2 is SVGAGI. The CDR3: CASSYFYRGENSPLHF. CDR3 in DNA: TGTGCCAGCAGTTACTTTTACAGGGGGGAGAATTCACCCCTCCACTTT.

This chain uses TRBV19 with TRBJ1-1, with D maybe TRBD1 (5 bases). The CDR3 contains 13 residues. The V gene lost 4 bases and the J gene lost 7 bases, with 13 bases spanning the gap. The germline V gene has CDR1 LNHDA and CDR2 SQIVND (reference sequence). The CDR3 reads CASSRERRGEAFF. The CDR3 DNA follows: TGTGCCAGTAGTAGAGAGAGAAGGGGTGAAGCTTTCTTT.

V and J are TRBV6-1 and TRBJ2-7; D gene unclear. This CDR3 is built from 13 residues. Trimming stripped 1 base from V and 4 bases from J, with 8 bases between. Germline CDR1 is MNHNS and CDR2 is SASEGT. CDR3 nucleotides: TGTGCCAGCAGTGAAGGCCCGAAATACGAGCAGTACTTC. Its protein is CASSEGPKYEQYF.

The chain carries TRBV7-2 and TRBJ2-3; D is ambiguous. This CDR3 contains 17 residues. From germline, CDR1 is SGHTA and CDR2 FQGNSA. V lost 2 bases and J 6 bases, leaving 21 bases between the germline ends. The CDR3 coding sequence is TGTGCCAGCAGCTTATGGGCGTTTTTAGCCGCTTCGGATACGCAGTATTTT. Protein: CASSLWAFLAASDTQYF.

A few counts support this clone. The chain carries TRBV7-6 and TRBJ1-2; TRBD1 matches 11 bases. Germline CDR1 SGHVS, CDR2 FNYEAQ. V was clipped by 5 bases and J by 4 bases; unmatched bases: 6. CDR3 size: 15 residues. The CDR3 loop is CASSPGQGGLYGYTF. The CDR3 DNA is TGTGCCAGCAGCCCGGGACAGGGGGGCCTCTATGGCTACACCTTC.

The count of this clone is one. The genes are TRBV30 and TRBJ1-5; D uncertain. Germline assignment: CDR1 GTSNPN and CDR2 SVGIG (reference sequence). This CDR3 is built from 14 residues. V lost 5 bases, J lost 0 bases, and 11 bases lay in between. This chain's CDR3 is CAWEDGNSNQPQHF. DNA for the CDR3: TGTGCCTGGGAGGACGGAAATAGCAATCAGCCCCAGCATTTT.

In DNA, the CDR3 is TGTGCCAGCAGGGGTGACCGGGGGGCCCAGCATTTT. Translating it yields CASRGDRGAQHF. The J gene is TRBJ1-5, the V gene TRBV6-5; D might be TRBD1 (5 bases). V was clipped by 6 bases and J by 11 bases, with 14 bases between them. The CDR3 is 12 residues long. Germline assignment: CDR1 MNHEY and CDR2 SVGAGI.

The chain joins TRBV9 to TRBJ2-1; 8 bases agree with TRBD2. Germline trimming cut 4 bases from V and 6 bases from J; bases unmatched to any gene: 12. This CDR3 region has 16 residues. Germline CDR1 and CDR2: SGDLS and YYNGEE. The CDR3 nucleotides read TGTGCCAGCAGCCCCGGGAGGGGCGGGCGGGGCAATGAGCAGTTCTTC. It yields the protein CASSPGRGGRGNEQFF. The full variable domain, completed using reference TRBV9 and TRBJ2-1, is DSGVTQTPKHLITATGQRVTLRCSPRSGDLSVYWYQQSLDQGLQFLIQYYNGEERAKGNILERFSAQQFPDLHSELNLSSLELGDSALYFCASSPGRGGRGNEQFFGPGTRLTVL.

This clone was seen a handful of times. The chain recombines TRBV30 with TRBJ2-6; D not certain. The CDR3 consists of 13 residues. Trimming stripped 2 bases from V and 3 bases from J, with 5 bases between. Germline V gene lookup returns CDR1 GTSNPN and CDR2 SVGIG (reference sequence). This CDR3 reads CAWSPGGANVLTF. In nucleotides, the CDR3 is TGTGCCTGGAGTCCCGGTGGGGCCAACGTCCTGACTTTC.

CDR3 DNA sequence: TGTGCCAGCAGCTGGAACGGGGGGCCTGGGGGTGAGCAGTTCTTC. Amino acids: CASSWNGGPGGEQFF. The chain combines TRBV4-2 with TRBJ2-1; weak D call: TRBD2 (7 bases). The CDR3 spans 15 residues. Trimming removed 5 bases from V and 9 bases from J, with 20 bases in between. Germline V lookup: CDR1 LGHNA, CDR2 YNFKEQ.

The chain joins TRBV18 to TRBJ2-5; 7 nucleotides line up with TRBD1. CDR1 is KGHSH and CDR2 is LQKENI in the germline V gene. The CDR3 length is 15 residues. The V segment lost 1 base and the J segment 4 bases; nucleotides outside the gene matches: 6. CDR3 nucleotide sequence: TGTGCCAGCTCACCACTGACAGGGTCGTCAGAGACCCAGTACTTC. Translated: CASSPLTGSSETQYF.

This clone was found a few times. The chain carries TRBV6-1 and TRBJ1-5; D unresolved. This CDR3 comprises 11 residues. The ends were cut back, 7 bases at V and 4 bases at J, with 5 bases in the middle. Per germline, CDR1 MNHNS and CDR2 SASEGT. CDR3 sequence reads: CASTTNQPQHF. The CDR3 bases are TGTGCCAGCACTACTAATCAGCCCCAGCATTTT.

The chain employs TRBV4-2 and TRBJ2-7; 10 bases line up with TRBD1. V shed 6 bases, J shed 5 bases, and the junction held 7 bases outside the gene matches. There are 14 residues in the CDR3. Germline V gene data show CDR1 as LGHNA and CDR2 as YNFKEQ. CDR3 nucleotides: TGTGCCAGCAGTAGAAAGGGACAGGGGAACGAGCAGTACTTC. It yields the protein CASSRKGQGNEQYF.

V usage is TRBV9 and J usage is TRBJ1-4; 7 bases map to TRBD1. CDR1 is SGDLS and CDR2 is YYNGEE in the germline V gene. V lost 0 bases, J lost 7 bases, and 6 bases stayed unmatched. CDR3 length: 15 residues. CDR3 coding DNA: TGTGCCAGCAGCGTAGCTGACAGGGCAGGTGAAAAACTGTTTTTT. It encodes CASSVADRAGEKLFF.

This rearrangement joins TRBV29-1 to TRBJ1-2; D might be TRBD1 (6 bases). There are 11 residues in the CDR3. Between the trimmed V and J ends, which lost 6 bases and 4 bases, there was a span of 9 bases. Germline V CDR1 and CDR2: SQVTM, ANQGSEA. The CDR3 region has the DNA TGCAGCGTCCAGGGGTTCTATGGCTACACCTTC. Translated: CSVQGFYGYTF.

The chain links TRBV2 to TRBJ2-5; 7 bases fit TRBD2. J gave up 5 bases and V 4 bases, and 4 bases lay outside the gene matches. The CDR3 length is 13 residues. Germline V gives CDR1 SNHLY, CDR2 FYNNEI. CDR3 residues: CASSAILAETQYF. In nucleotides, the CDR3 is TGTGCCAGCAGTGCCATACTAGCGGAGACCCAGTACTTC.

The CDR3 DNA is TGTGCCAGCAGCGTAGGGGCCGGGACTAGCGGGTGGGAGACCCAGTACTTC. Translating it yields CASSVGAGTSGWETQYF. This rearrangement joins TRBV9 to TRBJ2-5; 12 nucleotides line up with TRBD2. The CDR3 is made up of 17 amino acids. Per germline, CDR1 SGDLS and CDR2 YYNGEE. J gave up 5 bases and V 0 bases, and 8 bases lay outside the gene matches.

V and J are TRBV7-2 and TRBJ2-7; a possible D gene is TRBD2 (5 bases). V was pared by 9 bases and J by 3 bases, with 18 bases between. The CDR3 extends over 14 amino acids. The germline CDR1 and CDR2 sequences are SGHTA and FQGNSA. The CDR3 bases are TGTGCCAGTGAACTTGGAACTAGTCACTACGAGCAGTACTTC. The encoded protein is CASELGTSHYEQYF.

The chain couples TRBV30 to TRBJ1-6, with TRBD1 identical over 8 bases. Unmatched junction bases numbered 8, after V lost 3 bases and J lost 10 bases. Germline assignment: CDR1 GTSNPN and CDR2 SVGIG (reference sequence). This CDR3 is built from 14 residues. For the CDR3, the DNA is TGTGCCTGGAGCAAAGGACAGGGCGAGTCACCCCTCCACTTT. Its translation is CAWSKGQGESPLHF.

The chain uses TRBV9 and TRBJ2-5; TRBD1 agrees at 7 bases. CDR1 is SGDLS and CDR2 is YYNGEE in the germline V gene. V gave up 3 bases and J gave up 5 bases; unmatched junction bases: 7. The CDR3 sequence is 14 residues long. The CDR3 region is CASSARQGWETQYF. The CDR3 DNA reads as TGTGCCAGCAGCGCCCGACAGGGCTGGGAGACCCAGTACTTC.

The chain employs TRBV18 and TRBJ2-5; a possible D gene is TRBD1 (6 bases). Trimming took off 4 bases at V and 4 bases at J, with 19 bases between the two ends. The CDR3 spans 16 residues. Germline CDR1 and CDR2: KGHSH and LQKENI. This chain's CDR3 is CASSLSTGPLGETQYF. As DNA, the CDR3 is TGTGCCAGCTCACTTTCGACAGGCCCCCTGGGAGAGACCCAGTACTTC.

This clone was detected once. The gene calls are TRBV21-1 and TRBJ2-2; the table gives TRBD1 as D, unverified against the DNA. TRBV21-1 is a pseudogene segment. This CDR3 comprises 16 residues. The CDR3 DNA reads TGTGCCAGCAGCAAAAGGTGGGCAGGGGTCACCGGGGAGCTGTTTTTT. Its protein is CASSKRWAGVTGELFF.

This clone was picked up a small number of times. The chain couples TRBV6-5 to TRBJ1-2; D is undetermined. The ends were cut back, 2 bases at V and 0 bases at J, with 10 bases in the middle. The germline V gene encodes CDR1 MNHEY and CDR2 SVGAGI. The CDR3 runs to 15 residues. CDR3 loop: CASSYGYTSNYGYTF. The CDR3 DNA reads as TGTGCCAGCAGTTACGGGTACACCTCTAACTATGGCTACACCTTC.

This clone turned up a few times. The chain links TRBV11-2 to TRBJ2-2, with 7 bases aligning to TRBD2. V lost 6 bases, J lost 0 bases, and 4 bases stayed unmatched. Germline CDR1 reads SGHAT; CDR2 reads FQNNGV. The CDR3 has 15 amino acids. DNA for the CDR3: TGTGCCAGCAGATGGAGCGGGGCGAACACCGGGGAGCTGTTTTTT. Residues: CASRWSGANTGELFF. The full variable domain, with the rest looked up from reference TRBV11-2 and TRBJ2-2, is EAGVAQSPRYKIIEKRQSVAFWCNPISGHATLYWYQQILGQGPKLLIQFQNNGVVDDSQLPKDRFSAERLKGVDSTLKIQPAKLEDSAVYLCASRWSGANTGELFFGEGSRLTVL.

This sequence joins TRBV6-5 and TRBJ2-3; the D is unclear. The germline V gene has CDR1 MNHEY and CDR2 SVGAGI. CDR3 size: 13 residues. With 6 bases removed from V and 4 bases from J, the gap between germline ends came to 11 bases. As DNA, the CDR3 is TGTGCCAGCAGGAGCAGAGAAGCAGATACGCAGTATTTT. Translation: CASRSREADTQYF.

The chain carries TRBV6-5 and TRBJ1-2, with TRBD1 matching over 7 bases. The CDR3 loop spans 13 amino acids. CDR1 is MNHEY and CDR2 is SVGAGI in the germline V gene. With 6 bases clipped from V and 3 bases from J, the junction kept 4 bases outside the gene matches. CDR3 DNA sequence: TGTGCCAGCAGCAGGGGGGGGGACTATGGCTACACCTTC. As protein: CASSRGGDYGYTF.